This T cell receptor beta chain was captured in a study of blood T cell repertoires in COVID-19. For this clone: The limits of the CDR3 on the DNA are not certain, so only TCRdb's listed CDR3 is given.

Sequenced by immunoSEQ multiplex PCR; TCRdb stores in-frame clones only, minus some. The sample carries around 30,000 clones, 85% to 90% recorded once. Germline V gene lookup returns CDR1 KGHDR and CDR2 SFDVKD. The CDR3 is 16 residues long, counting both termini. The origin of this receptor is a human donor in a cohort sampled during active COVID-19. The sample was peripheral blood. The chain joins TRBV24-1 to TRBJ2-3; no DNA check was done on the table's D call, TRBD1. The CDR3 loop is CATGVTGGSVSDTQYF.